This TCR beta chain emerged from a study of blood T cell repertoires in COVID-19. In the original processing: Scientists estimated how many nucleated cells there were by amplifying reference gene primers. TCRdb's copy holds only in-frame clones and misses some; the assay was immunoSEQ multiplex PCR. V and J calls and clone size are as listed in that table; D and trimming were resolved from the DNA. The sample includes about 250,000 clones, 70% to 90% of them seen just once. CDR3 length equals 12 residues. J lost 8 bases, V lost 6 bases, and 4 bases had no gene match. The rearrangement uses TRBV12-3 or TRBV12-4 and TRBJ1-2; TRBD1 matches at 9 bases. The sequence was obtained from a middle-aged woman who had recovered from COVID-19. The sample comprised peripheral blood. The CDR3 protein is CASSQTGGGYTF. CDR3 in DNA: TGTGCCAGCAGCCAGACAGGGGGAGGCTACACCTTC.